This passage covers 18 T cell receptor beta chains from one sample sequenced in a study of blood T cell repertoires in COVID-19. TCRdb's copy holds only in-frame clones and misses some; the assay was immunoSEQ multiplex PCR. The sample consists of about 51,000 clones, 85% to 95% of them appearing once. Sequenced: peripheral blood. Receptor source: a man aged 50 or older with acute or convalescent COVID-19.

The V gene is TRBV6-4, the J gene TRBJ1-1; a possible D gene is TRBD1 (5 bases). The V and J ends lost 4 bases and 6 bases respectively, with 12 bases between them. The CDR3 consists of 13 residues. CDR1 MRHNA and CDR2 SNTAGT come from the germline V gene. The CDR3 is CASSAIQGSEAFF. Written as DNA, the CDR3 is TGTGCCAGCAGTGCGATTCAGGGATCTGAAGCTTTCTTT.

CDR3 region: CASSQSEREGGYGYTF. CDR3 nucleotides: TGTGCCAGCAGCCAATCAGAACGGGAAGGAGGCTATGGCTACACCTTC. This chain uses TRBV4-2 with TRBJ1-2; D gene unclear. Per germline, CDR1 LGHNA and CDR2 YNFKEQ. The V end lost 2 bases, the J end lost 4 bases, and 17 bases lay between the germline ends. The CDR3 runs to 16 residues.

The CDR3 DNA follows: TGTGCCAGCAGCCTTAAGCGGGGGGGCATAGATACGCAGTATTTT. Translated, it gives CASSLKRGGIDTQYF. This chain uses TRBV11-3 with TRBJ2-3; 10 bases are shared with TRBD2. The germline CDR1 and CDR2 sequences are SGHNT and YENEEA. The CDR3 length is 15 residues. Trimming cost V 5 bases and J 5 bases; bases outside gene matches: 7.

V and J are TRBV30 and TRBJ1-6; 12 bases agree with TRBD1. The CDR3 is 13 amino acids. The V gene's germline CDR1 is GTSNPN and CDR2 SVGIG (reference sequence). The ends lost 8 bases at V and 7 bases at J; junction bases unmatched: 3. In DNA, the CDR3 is TGTGCCCTAGGGACAGGGGGCAATTCACCCCTCCACTTT. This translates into CALGTGGNSPLHF.

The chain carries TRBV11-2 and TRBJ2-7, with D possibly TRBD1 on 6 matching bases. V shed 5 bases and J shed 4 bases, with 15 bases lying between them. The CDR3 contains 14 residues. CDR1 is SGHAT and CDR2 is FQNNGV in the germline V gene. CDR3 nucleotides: TGTGCCAGCAGCAGATGGGACACCCCTTACGAGCAGTACTTC. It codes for CASSRWDTPYEQYF.

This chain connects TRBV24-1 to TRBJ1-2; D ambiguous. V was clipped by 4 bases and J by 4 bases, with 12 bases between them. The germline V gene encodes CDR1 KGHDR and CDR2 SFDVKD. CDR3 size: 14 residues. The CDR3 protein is CATSDHRHLYGYTF. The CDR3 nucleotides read TGTGCCACCAGTGACCATCGACACCTCTATGGCTACACCTTC.

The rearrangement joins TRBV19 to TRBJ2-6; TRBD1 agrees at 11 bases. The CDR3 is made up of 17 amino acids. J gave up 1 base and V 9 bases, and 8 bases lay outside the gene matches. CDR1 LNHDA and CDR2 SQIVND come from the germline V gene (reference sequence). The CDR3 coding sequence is TGTGCCAGCCAGCCGGGACAGGGGGTTTCTGGGGCCAACGTCCTGACTTTC. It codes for CASQPGQGVSGANVLTF.

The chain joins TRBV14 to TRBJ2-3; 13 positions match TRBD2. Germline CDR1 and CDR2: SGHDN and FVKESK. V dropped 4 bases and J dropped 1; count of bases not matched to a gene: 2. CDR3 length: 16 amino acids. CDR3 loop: CASSPGTSGGTDTQYF. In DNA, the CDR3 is TGTGCCAGCAGCCCCGGGACTAGCGGGGGCACAGATACGCAGTATTTT.

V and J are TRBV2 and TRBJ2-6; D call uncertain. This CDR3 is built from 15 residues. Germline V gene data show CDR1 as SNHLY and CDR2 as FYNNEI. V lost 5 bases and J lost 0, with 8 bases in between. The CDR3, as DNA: TGTGCCAGCAGTAGAGAAGCCTCTGGGGCCAACGTCCTGACTTTC. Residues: CASSREASGANVLTF. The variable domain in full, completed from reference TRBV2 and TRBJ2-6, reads EPEVTQTPSHQVTQMGQEVILRCVPISNHLYFYWYRQILGQKVEFLVSFYNNEISEKSEIFDDQFSVERPDGSNFTLKIRSTKLEDSAMYFCASSREASGANVLTFGAGSRLTVL.

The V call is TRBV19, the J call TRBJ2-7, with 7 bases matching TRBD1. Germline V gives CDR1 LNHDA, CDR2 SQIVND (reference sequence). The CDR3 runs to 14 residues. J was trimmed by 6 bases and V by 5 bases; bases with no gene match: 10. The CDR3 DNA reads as TGTGCCAGTAGTCCCTCGACAGGGCCTCGCGAGCAGTACTTC. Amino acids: CASSPSTGPREQYF. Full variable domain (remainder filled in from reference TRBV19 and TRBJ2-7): DGGITQSPKYLFRKEGQNVTLSCEQNLNHDAMYWYRQDPGQGLRLIYYSQIVNDFQKGDIAEGYSVSREKKESFPLTVTSAQKNPTAFYLCASSPSTGPREQYFGPGTRLTVT.

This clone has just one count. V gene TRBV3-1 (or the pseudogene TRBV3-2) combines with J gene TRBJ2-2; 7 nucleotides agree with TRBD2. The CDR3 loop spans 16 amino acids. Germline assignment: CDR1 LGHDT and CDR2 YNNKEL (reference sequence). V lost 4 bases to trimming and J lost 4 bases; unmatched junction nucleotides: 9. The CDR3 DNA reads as TGTGCCAGCAGCCTCTGGGAGGGTCGGGGCACCGGGGAGCTGTTTTTT. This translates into CASSLWEGRGTGELFF.

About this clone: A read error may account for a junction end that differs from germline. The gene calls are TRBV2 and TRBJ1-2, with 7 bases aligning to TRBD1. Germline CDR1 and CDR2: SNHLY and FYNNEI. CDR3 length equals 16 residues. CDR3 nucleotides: TGTGCCAGCAGGGAAGGGGGCCTAACCGGGAGGTATGGCTACACCTTC. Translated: CASREGGLTGRYGYTF.

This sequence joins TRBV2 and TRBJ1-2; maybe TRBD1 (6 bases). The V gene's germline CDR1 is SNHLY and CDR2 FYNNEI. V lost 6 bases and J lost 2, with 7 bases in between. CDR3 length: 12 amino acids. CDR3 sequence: CASSGTNYGYTF. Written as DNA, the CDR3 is TGTGCCAGCAGCGGGACAAACTATGGCTACACCTTC.

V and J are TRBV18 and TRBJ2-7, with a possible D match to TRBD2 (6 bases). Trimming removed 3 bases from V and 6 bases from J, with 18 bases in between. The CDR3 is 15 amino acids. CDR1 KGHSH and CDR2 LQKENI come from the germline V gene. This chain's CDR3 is CASSPSGGAPGEQYF. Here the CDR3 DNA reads TGTGCCAGCTCACCTTCTGGAGGGGCCCCCGGCGAGCAGTACTTC.

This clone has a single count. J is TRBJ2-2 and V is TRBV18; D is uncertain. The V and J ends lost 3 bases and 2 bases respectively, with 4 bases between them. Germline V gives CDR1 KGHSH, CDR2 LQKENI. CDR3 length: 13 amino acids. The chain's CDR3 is CASSPLNTGELFF. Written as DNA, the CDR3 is TGTGCCAGCTCACCTTTAAACACCGGGGAGCTGTTTTTT.

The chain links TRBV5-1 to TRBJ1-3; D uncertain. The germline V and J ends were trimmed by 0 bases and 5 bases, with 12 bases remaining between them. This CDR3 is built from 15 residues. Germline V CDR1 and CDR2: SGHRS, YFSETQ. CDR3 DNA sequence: TGCGCCAGCAGCTTGGTTGCGGGGAACCGAAACACCATATATTTT. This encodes CASSLVAGNRNTIYF. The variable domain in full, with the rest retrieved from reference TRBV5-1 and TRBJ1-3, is KAGVTQTPRYLIKTRGQQVTLSCSPISGHRSVSWYQQTPGQGLQFLFEYFSETQRNKGNFPGRFSGRQFSNSRSEMNVSTLELGDSALYLCASSLVAGNRNTIYFGEGSWLTVV.

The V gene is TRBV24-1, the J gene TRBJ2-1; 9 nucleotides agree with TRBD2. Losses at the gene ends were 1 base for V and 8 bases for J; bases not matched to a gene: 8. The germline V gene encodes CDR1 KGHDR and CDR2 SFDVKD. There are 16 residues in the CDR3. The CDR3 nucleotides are TGTGCCACCAGTGATTTTGCGGGGGGGAACATAGATGAGCAGTTCTTC. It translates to CATSDFAGGNIDEQFF.

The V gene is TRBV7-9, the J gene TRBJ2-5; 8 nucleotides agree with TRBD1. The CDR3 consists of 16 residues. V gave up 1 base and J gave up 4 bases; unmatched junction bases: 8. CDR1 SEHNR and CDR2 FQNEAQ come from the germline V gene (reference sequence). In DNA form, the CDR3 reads TGTGCCAGCAGCTTAGAATTTAACAGGGGGGCAGAGACCCAGTACTTC. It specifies CASSLEFNRGAETQYF.